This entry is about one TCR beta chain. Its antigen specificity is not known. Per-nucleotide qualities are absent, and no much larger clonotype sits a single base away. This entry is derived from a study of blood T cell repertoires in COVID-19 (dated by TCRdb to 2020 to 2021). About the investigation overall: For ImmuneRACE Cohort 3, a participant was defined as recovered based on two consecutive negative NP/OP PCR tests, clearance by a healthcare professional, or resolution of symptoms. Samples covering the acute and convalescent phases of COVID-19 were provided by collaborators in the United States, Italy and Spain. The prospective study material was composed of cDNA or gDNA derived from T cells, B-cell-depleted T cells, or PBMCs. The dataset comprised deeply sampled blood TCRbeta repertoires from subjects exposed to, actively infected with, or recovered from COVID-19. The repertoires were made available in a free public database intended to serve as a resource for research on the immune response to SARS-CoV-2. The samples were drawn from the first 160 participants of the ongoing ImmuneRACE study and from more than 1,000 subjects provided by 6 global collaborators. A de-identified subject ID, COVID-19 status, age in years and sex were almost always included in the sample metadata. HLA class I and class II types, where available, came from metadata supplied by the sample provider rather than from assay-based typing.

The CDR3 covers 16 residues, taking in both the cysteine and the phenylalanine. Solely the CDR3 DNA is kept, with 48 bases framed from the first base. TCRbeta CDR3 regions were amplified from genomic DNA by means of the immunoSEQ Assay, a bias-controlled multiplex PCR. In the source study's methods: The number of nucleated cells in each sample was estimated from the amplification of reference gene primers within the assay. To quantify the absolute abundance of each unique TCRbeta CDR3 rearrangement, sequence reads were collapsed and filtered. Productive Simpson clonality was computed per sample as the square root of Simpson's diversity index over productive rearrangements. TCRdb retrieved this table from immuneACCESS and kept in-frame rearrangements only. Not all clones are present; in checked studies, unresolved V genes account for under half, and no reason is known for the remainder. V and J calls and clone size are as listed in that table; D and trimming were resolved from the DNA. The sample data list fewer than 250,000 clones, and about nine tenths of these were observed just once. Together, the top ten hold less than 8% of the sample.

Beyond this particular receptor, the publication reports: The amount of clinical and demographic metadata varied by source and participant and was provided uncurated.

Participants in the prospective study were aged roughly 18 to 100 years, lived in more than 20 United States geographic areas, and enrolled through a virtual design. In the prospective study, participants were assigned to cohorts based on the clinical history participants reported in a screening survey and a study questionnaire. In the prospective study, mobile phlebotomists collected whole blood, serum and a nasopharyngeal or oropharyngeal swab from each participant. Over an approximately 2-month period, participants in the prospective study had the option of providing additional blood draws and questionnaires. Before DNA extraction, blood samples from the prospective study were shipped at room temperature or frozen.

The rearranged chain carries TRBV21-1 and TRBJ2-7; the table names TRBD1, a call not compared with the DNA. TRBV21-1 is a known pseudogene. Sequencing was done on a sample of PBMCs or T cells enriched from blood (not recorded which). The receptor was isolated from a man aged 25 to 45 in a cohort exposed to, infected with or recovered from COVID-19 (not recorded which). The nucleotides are TGTGCCAGCAGCACCCGGGACAGTCCATCGGCCTACGAGCAGTACTTC. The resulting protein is CASSTRDSPSAYEQYF.